This TCR beta chain was identified in a study of T cell responses to AZD1222 COVID-19 vaccine. Study results and caveats: Per reports, nearly half of all spike-specific TCRs target regions that are unmutated in variants. After two AZD1222 doses, spike-specific TCR breadth and depth rose versus day 0. Females outnumbered males among donors, who were mostly white British; clonal diversity was possibly underestimated.

Profiling relied on immunoSEQ multiplex PCR, and the TCRdb table lists in-frame clones only, not all of them. The sample has 160,000 or so clones; 70% to 90% are singletons. Germline CDR1 is SGHTA and CDR2 is FQGTGA. The CDR3 contains 12 residues. With 4 bases clipped from V and 6 bases from J, the junction kept 2 bases outside the gene matches. Regarding this clone: Its antigen is not identified.

J is TRBJ2-7 and V is TRBV7-3; 8 bases line up with TRBD1. This specimen consisted of peripheral blood, obtained 28 days after the second dose of the MenACWY control vaccine. The clonotype originates from an adult who received the MenACWY meningococcal vaccine as a control. The CDR3 DNA reads TGTGCCAGCAGCTCAACAGGGGGCGAGCAGTACTTC. The encoded protein is CASSSTGGEQYF.